The clone carrying this TCR beta chain was seen just once. Antigen specificity is unknown. Both 60 Vbeta primers and 13 Jbeta primers went into the PCR. Profiling relied on immunoSEQ multiplex PCR, and the TCRdb table lists in-frame clones only, not all of them. The sample holds about 190,000 clones; roughly 77% are singletons and the top ten take about 1.4%. V was clipped by 3 bases and J by 7 bases; unmatched bases: 9. Germline V gene data show CDR1 as SGHRS and CDR2 as YFSETQ. This CDR3 contains 17 residues. The entry originates in a study of cytomegalovirus exposure and HLA in healthy donors. Broader study findings: Upon later analysis, HLA-associated TCR beta chains proved more clonally expanded than other, equally common chains.

The chain combines TRBV5-1 with TRBJ2-2; 13 bases are a match to TRBD2. Sequencing input: PBMCs. This clonotype originated in a woman in her forties or fifties in good health and CMV-seronegative. The CDR3, as DNA: TGCGCCAGCAGCTCCTGGACTAGCGGGAGTGGGGGCGGGGAGCTGTTTTTT. As protein: CASSSWTSGSGGGELFF.